Listed below are T cell receptor beta chains from one sample, sequenced in a study of graft-versus-host responses after intestinal transplantation. Measured with immunoSEQ multiplex PCR; TCRdb has only the in-frame clones, and not every one. Seen here are about 120,000 clones, approximately 90% observed once, and the top ten hold about 0.18%. These receptors' targets are unknown. Sequences were derived from unstimulated CD4+ T cells sorted from spleen or lymph node cells, sampled before intestinal transplant. Receptors originate from a human donor who received an intestinal transplant. Each CDR3 is given with its conserved first and last residue. The D gene is left open where the match is weak.

D,J,V,DNA,CDR3
TRBD2,TRBJ2-5,TRBV7-2,TGTGCCAGCAGCTTATGGGGGGGAGAGACCCAGTACTTC,CASSLWGGETQYF
.,TRBJ1-2,TRBV30,TGTGCCTGGAGTGTGCGGGCCGAGACTAACTATGGCTACACCTTC,CAWSVRAETNYGYTF
.,TRBJ2-7,TRBV5-1,TGCGCCAGCAGCTTGGGGACAGTGGTCCACGAGCAGTACTTC,CASSLGTVVHEQYF
TRBD1,TRBJ1-6,TRBV27,TGTGCCAGCAGTTGGGACAGGGTGAATTCACCCCTCCACTTT,CASSWDRVNSPLHF
.,TRBJ1-4,TRBV19,TGTGCCAGTAGTATTACCTACAGGACAACTAATGAAAAACTGTTTTTT,CASSITYRTTNEKLFF
TRBD2,TRBJ2-1,TRBV9,TGTGCCAGCAGCGTAGGGGGCTGGACTAGCAGCTACAATGAGCAGTTCTTC,CASSVGGWTSSYNEQFF
TRBD2,TRBJ2-7,TRBV29-1,TGCAGCGTTGAGCGGGAGGGCTCCTACGAGCAGTACTTC,CSVEREGSYEQYF
TRBD2,TRBJ2-2,TRBV18,TGTGCCAGCTCACCAGTGGCTAGCGGGGGAATCGGGGAGCTGTTTTTT,CASSPVASGGIGELFF
TRBD1,TRBJ1-6,TRBV27,TGTGCCAGCAGTCCAACAGGGGTTAATTCACCCCTCCACTTT,CASSPTGVNSPLHF
TRBD1,TRBJ1-2,TRBV6-5,TGTGCCAGCAGTATCTACCGGGACAGAAAGGGCTACACCTTC,CASSIYRDRKGYTF
TRBD2,TRBJ2-3,TRBV28,TGTGCCACTTATAGCGGGAGCACAGATACGCAGTATTTT,CATYSGSTDTQYF
TRBD1,TRBJ2-5,TRBV29-1,TGCAGCGTTCCGACAGGGGCGGGGGAGACCCAGTACTTC,CSVPTGAGETQYF
.,TRBJ2-3,TRBV7-2,TGTGCCAGCAGCTTCTATCCAGATACGCAGTATTTT,CASSFYPDTQYF
TRBD1,TRBJ2-3,TRBV9,TGTGCCAGCAGCCGGGGACAGGGAACAACAGATACGCAGTATTTT,CASSRGQGTTDTQYF
.,TRBJ2-3,TRBV30,TGTGCCTGGAGTGTACGGAGGGGGCCCACAGATACGCAGTATTTT,CAWSVRRGPTDTQYF
.,TRBJ2-2,TRBV4-1,TGCGCCAGCAGCCCTTACCCGGGACACGCGAACACCGGGGAGCTGTTTTTT,CASSPYPGHANTGELFF
.,TRBJ2-7,TRBV30,TGTGCCTGGAGTCCCAGTGATCCCCTTTACGAGCAGTACTTC,CAWSPSDPLYEQYF
.,TRBJ2-7,TRBV15,TGTGCCACCAGCAGACCATTGGGAGGCAAGGAGTCCTACGAGCAGTACTTC,CATSRPLGGKESYEQYF
.,TRBJ1-1,TRBV5-1,TGCGCCAGCAGCTTTGAACAGGCGCGGGGCACTGAAGCTTTCTTT,CASSFEQARGTEAFF
.,TRBJ1-4,TRBV28,TGTGCCAGCAGCTCACCCGCTTTGGGGCGTAGAGAAAAACTGTTTTTT,CASSSPALGRREKLFF
TRBD1,TRBJ2-3,TRBV4-1,TGCGCCAGCAGCCACCAACCGGGACAGGGGACGACAGATACGCAGTATTTT,CASSHQPGQGTTDTQYF
TRBD1,TRBJ2-2,TRBV27,TGTGCCAGCAGTCCGCCGGGACAGGACTTTACCGGGGAGCTGTTTTTT,CASSPPGQDFTGELFF
TRBD1,TRBJ1-1,TRBV5-1,TGCGCCAGCAGCCTCAGGGGGGTGAGGACTGAAGCTTTCTTT,CASSLRGVRTEAFF
TRBD1,TRBJ1-5,TRBV7-9,TGTGCCAGCAGCATCGGACAGGGCCTCAATCAGCCCCAGCATTTT,CASSIGQGLNQPQHF
TRBD1,TRBJ2-7,TRBV19,TGTGCCACCCAGGACAGGGGGCGGTCGGGCGGCGAGCAGTACTTC,CATQDRGRSGGEQYF
.,TRBJ1-5,TRBV12-5,TGTGCTAGTGGTCCCTATGATCAGCCCCAGCATTTT,CASGPYDQPQHF